Following are 26 T cell receptor beta chains from one sample sequenced in a study of cytomegalovirus exposure and HLA in healthy donors. In the PCR, 60 Vbeta and 13 Jbeta primers were used. This table comes from immunoSEQ multiplex PCR, and its TCRdb copy is limited to in-frame clones, with some not included. The sample consists of roughly 120,000 clones, around 79% of them appearing once. Input material: PBMCs. These receptors were obtained from a woman aged 35 to 49 in good health and CMV-seronegative.

This clone turned up a few times. V gene TRBV6-1 combines with J gene TRBJ2-7; 12 positions match TRBD2. Germline V gene lookup returns CDR1 MNHNS and CDR2 SASEGT. This CDR3 is 16 amino acids long. V lost 3 bases, J lost 5 bases, and 8 bases stayed unmatched. CDR3 nucleotide sequence: TGTGCCAGCAGTGAGCCTTGGACTAGCGGGAACCACGAGCAGTACTTC. Encoded protein: CASSEPWTSGNHEQYF.

The chain couples TRBV27 to TRBJ1-6, with 8 bases that match TRBD1. V lost 3 bases to trimming and J lost 10 bases; unmatched junction nucleotides: 8. Per the germline V gene, CDR1 is MNHEY and CDR2 is SMNVEV (reference sequence). This CDR3 is built from 15 residues. CDR3 sequence: CASSFLDRGDSPLHF. The CDR3 DNA sequence: TGTGCCAGCAGTTTCCTTGACAGGGGCGACTCACCCCTCCACTTT.

V gene TRBV9 combines with J gene TRBJ1-3; the match to TRBD1 covers 7 bases. Germline V gene lookup returns CDR1 SGDLS and CDR2 YYNGEE. The V and J ends lost 4 bases and 6 bases, in that order; junction bases with no gene match: 7. The CDR3 is made up of 14 amino acids. CDR3: CASSYRQGENTIYF. CDR3 coding DNA: TGTGCCAGCAGCTACCGACAGGGAGAAAACACCATATATTTT. Combining the CDR3 with reference TRBV9 and TRBJ1-3 gives the whole variable domain DSGVTQTPKHLITATGQRVTLRCSPRSGDLSVYWYQQSLDQGLQFLIQYYNGEERAKGNILERFSAQQFPDLHSELNLSSLELGDSALYFCASSYRQGENTIYFGEGSWLTVV.

The CDR3: CASSAGGTGKGETQYF. Written as DNA, the CDR3 is TGCGCCAGCAGCGCGGGGGGGACGGGGAAAGGCGAGACCCAGTACTTC. The rearrangement uses TRBV5-1 and TRBJ2-5; 9 nucleotides match TRBD2. The germline CDR1 and CDR2 sequences are SGHRS and YFSETQ. Losses at the gene ends were 4 bases for V and 5 bases for J; bases not matched to a gene: 12. The CDR3 covers 16 residues.

The chain recombines TRBV11-2 with TRBJ2-7, with a possible D match to TRBD1 (5 bases). V gave up 4 bases and J gave up 1 base, with 11 bases separating them. Germline-derived CDR1 and CDR2 are SGHAT and FQNNGV. The CDR3 length is 14 residues. The CDR3 reads CASSSNRISYEQYF. The CDR3 region has the DNA TGTGCCAGCAGCTCTAACAGGATTTCCTACGAGCAGTACTTC.

This clone turned up a few times. This chain joins TRBV7-6 and TRBJ2-7; TRBD2 matches 11 bases. This CDR3 is 14 amino acids long. The trim removed 4 bases at V and 4 bases at J, leaving 3 bases unmatched. CDR1 is SGHVS, CDR2 FNYEAQ, per germline. For the CDR3, the DNA is TGTGCCAGCAGCTCCACTAGCGGGAGTTACGAGCAGTACTTC. Protein product: CASSSTSGSYEQYF. Supplemented by reference TRBV7-6 and TRBJ2-7, the full variable domain reads GAGVSQSPRYKVTKRGQDVALRCDPISGHVSLYWYRQALGQGPEFLTYFNYEAQQDKSGLPNDRFSAERPEGSISTLTIQRTEQRDSAMYRCASSSTSGSYEQYFGPGTRLTVT.

This chain connects TRBV4-1 to TRBJ2-7; D is undetermined. CDR3 length: 14 amino acids. Germline CDR1 reads MGHRA; CDR2 reads YSYEKL. V was cut by 1 base and J by 2 bases, with 9 bases left in between. CDR3 protein: CASSQGSRAYEQYF. The CDR3, as DNA: TGCGCCAGCAGCCAAGGGTCAAGAGCCTACGAGCAGTACTTC.

This rearrangement joins TRBV7-2 to TRBJ1-1; maybe TRBD1 (6 bases). V lost 4 bases and J 1 base, leaving 7 bases between the germline ends. CDR3 length equals 13 residues. Germline V gives CDR1 SGHTA, CDR2 FQGNSA. CDR3 DNA sequence: TGTGCCAGCAGCTGGGGGCAGAACACTGAAGCTTTCTTT. Residues: CASSWGQNTEAFF. The whole variable domain, remainder taken from reference TRBV7-2 and TRBJ1-1, is GAGVSQSPSNKVTEKGKDVELRCDPISGHTALYWYRQSLGQGLEFLIYFQGNSAPDKSGLPSDRFSAERTGGSVSTLTIQRTQQEDSAVYLCASSWGQNTEAFFGQGTRLTVV.

The rearrangement joins TRBV7-2 to TRBJ2-7; no clear D gene. Between the trimmed V and J ends, which lost 5 bases and 0 bases, there was a span of 11 bases. The germline CDR1 and CDR2 sequences are SGHTA and FQGNSA. The CDR3 has 14 residues. The CDR3 sequence is CASSIAVNSYEQYF. The CDR3 DNA sequence: TGTGCCAGCAGCATCGCAGTGAACTCCTACGAGCAGTACTTC.

CDR3 in DNA: TGTGCCAGCAGCCCGGAGAGCAATGAGCAGTTCTTC. Encoded protein: CASSPESNEQFF. The chain joins TRBV7-3 to TRBJ2-1; D unresolved. V was pared by 5 bases and J by 6 bases, with 8 bases between. Looked up from germline, CDR1 is SGHTA and CDR2 is FQGTGA. The CDR3 loop spans 12 amino acids.

The chain carries TRBV2 and TRBJ1-4; TRBD1 matches 9 bases. The CDR3 consists of 15 residues. Germline assignment: CDR1 SNHLY and CDR2 FYNNEI. Germline trimming cut 7 bases from V and 4 bases from J; bases unmatched to any gene: 7. The CDR3 coding sequence is TGTGCCAGCATTGGCGGGACAGGGATTAATGAAAAACTGTTTTTT. Translation gives CASIGGTGINEKLFF.

The CDR3 loop is CASSLDSGIGQPQHF. The CDR3 bases are TGTGCCAGCAGCTTGGATTCAGGGATCGGACAGCCCCAGCATTTT. This chain joins TRBV5-8 and TRBJ1-5; tentative D call: TRBD1 (5 bases). Germline V lookup: CDR1 SGHTS, CDR2 YDEGEE. This CDR3 is built from 15 residues. Trimming cost V 0 bases and J 7 bases, with 14 bases left between them.

This clone occurred a few times. At the DNA level, this CDR3 is encoded by other sequences in the same sample as well. V usage is TRBV6-6 and J usage is TRBJ1-5, with D uncertain. Trimming shortened V by 0 bases and J by 0 bases, and 6 bases separated the two germline ends. The germline V gene has CDR1 MNHNY and CDR2 SVGAGI (reference sequence). The CDR3 loop spans 15 amino acids. CDR3 DNA: TGTGCCAGCAGTTACTCGAGAGGTAGCAATCAGCCCCAGCATTTT. It yields the protein CASSYSRGSNQPQHF.

The J gene is TRBJ1-3, the V gene TRBV6-1; TRBD1 matches 8 bases. This CDR3 has 15 amino acids. Germline V CDR1 and CDR2: MNHNS, SASEGT. V was pared by 6 bases and J by 4 bases, with 8 bases of the junction left unmatched. The DNA of the CDR3 is TGTGCCAGCAGCTTAATACAGGGGGGGGGAAACACCATATATTTT. This encodes CASSLIQGGGNTIYF.

The chain uses TRBV4-2 and TRBJ1-4, with D possibly being TRBD1 (5 bases). Trimming pared 0 bases from V and 5 bases from J, leaving 13 bases between. Germline assignment: CDR1 LGHNA and CDR2 YNFKEQ. There are 16 residues in the CDR3. The CDR3 nucleotides are TGTGCCAGCAGCCAAGAGGAATGGGAGGGGAATGAAAAACTGTTTTTT. Translated: CASSQEEWEGNEKLFF.

This chain joins TRBV5-4 and TRBJ2-3; tentatively, D is TRBD1 (5 bases). V was pared by 3 bases and J by 0 bases, with 17 bases between. The germline V gene has CDR1 SGHNT and CDR2 YYREEE (reference sequence). The CDR3 covers 17 residues. Written as DNA, the CDR3 is TGTGCCAGCAGCTCTGGTAGGGGCGCTGTTAGCACAGATACGCAGTATTTT. This translates into CASSSGRGAVSTDTQYF.

The CDR3 loop reads CASKSQGGNQPQHF. The CDR3 DNA reads as TGTGCCAGTAAATCGCAGGGCGGCAATCAGCCCCAGCATTTT. The gene calls are TRBV19 and TRBJ1-5, with D possibly TRBD1 on 5 matching bases. The germline gives CDR1 LNHDA, CDR2 SQIVND (reference sequence). V gave up 7 bases and J gave up 2 bases, with 12 bases separating them. The CDR3 sequence is 14 residues long.

On this clone itself: Within the sample, other DNA sequences also encode this same CDR3. The chain couples TRBV27 to TRBJ2-7, with D uncertain. This CDR3 spans 14 amino acids. V lost 0 bases and J 0 bases, leaving 6 bases between the germline ends. Germline V gives CDR1 MNHEY, CDR2 SMNVEV (reference sequence). CDR3 DNA: TGTGCCAGCAGTTTATCCGCGAGCTCCTACGAGCAGTACTTC. Translation: CASSLSASSYEQYF.

The chain combines TRBV6-5 with TRBJ2-7; possibly TRBD1 for D (5 bases). Trimming left V 5 bases short and J 4 bases short, with 9 bases between. Per the germline V gene, CDR1 is MNHEY and CDR2 is SVGAGI. The length of the CDR3 is 12 residues. The DNA for the CDR3 is TGTGCCAGCAGTCATCAGGGTTACGAGCAGTACTTC. Its protein product is CASSHQGYEQYF.

This clone showed up just a few times. The rearrangement joins TRBV7-2 to TRBJ2-7; 7 bases are shared with TRBD2. The CDR3 covers 14 residues. CDR1 and CDR2 from the germline V gene are SGHTA and FQGNSA. Losses at the gene ends were 1 base for V and 2 bases for J; bases not matched to a gene: 2. CDR3 region: CASSLGGRAYEQYF. CDR3 nucleotide sequence: TGTGCCAGCAGCTTAGGCGGGAGAGCCTACGAGCAGTACTTC.

CDR3 sequence (DNA): TGTGCCAGTAGTCCCTGGGTAGCGGGAAATCACGAGCAGTACTTC. Its protein is CASSPWVAGNHEQYF. The chain has TRBV19 and TRBJ2-5, with 8 nucleotides matching TRBD2. The DNA end is more similar to TRBJ2-7, so the J call may be wrong. The germline V gene encodes CDR1 LNHDA and CDR2 SQIVND (reference sequence). The CDR3 length is 15 residues.

V and J are TRBV5-1 and TRBJ2-7; a weak D match, TRBD1 (6 bases). The germline V gene encodes CDR1 SGHRS and CDR2 YFSETQ. V was clipped by 4 bases and J by 6 bases, with 11 bases between them. This CDR3 is built from 12 residues. The CDR3 is CASSTNRVEQYF. In DNA form, the CDR3 reads TGCGCCAGCAGCACCAACAGGGTCGAGCAGTACTTC.

In DNA form, the CDR3 reads TGCAGCGTCGGGACAGGGAGCACAGATACGCAGTATTTT. It is translated as CSVGTGSTDTQYF. The chain is built from TRBV29-1 and TRBJ2-3, with 9 bases matching TRBD1. Unmatched junction bases numbered 1, after V lost 6 bases and J lost 0 bases. Germline CDR1 is SQVTM and CDR2 is ANQGSEA. CDR3 size: 13 residues.

This clone was detected a few times. CDR3 nucleotide sequence: TGCGCCAGCAGCACACAGACTAGCGGGCTCGTCACAGATACGCAGTATTTT. Translated: CASSTQTSGLVTDTQYF. The rearrangement uses TRBV5-1 and TRBJ2-3; TRBD2 matches 10 bases. V was clipped by 4 bases and J by 2 bases; unmatched bases: 10. The germline CDR1 and CDR2 sequences are SGHRS and YFSETQ. This CDR3 is 17 amino acids long. Full variable domain (rest looked up from reference TRBV5-1 and TRBJ2-3): KAGVTQTPRYLIKTRGQQVTLSCSPISGHRSVSWYQQTPGQGLQFLFEYFSETQRNKGNFPGRFSGRQFSNSRSEMNVSTLELGDSALYLCASSTQTSGLVTDTQYFGPGTRLTVL.

The CDR3 sequence is CAWNQGGGDQPQHF. Written as DNA, the CDR3 is TGTGCCTGGAATCAGGGCGGGGGTGATCAGCCCCAGCATTTT. The chain couples TRBV30 to TRBJ1-5; perhaps TRBD1 as D (5 bases). Trimming shortened V by 4 bases and J by 5 bases, and 15 bases separated the two germline ends. Germline V gene data show CDR1 as GTSNPN and CDR2 as SVGIG (reference sequence). This CDR3 region has 14 residues.

The rearrangement joins TRBV12-5 to TRBJ1-6; the D gene is possibly TRBD1 (6 bases). The germline V gene encodes CDR1 LGHNT and CDR2 FRNRAP. The CDR3 loop spans 14 amino acids. V was trimmed by 0 bases and J by 10 bases, leaving 10 bases between them. DNA of the CDR3: TGTGCTAGTGGTTTGGTACAGGGAGGGTCACCCCTCCACTTT. Its translation: CASGLVQGGSPLHF.